Included here is one T cell receptor (beta chain) sequence, with context. Its matching antigen is unknown. The source of the sample is a study of CD8+CD57+ T cells in acquired aplastic anemia. Genomic DNA was employed as the template in profiling TCR beta VDJ and CDR3. Each CDR3 protein is one row after TCRdb ran MiXCR on the reads. This sample has under 350,000 distinct CDR3 sequences, with around three fifths found just once. The CDR3 has 15 amino acids. Germline V gene data show CDR1 as LNHDA and CDR2 as SQIVND (reference sequence). The V gene lost 0 bases and the J gene lost 0 bases, with 9 bases spanning the gap. General study results and limits: Patients had twenty-nine CD8+ CDR3 sequences in common with controls (the shared set).

The chain recombines TRBV19 with TRBJ2-7; TRBD2 is a possible D gene (5 bases). The TCR sequence derives from a human donor with severe aplastic anemia or a healthy control (not recorded which). The material sequenced was sorted CD4+, CD8+, or CD8+CD57+ T cells (not recorded which) from PBMCs. CDR3 in amino acids: CASSIDMGSSYEQYF. DNA of the CDR3: TGTGCCAGTAGTATAGATATGGGGAGCTCCTACGAGCAGTACTTC. Full variable domain (remainder filled in from reference TRBV19 and TRBJ2-7): DGGITQSPKYLFRKEGQNVTLSCEQNLNHDAMYWYRQDPGQGLRLIYYSQIVNDFQKGDIAEGYSVSREKKESFPLTVTSAQKNPTAFYLCASSIDMGSSYEQYFGPGTRLTVT.